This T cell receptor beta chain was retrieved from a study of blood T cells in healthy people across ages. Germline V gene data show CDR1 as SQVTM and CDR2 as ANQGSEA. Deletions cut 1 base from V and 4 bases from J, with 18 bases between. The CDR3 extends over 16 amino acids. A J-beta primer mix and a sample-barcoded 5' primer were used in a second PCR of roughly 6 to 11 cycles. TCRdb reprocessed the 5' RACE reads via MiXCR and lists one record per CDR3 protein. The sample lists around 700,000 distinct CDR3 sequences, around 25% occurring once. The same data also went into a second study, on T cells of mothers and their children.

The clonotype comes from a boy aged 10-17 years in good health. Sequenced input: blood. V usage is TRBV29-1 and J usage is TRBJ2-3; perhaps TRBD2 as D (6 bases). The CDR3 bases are TGCAGCGTTGAAGCCTACTCCGCGGGGACGGCAGATACGCAGTATTTT. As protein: CSVEAYSAGTADTQYF.